This TCR beta chain is drawn from a study of blood T cell repertoires in COVID-19. Study context: There were acute and convalescent COVID-19 samples, and they came from the United States, Italy and Spain.

This clone has a single count. Original analysis: Estimates of nucleated cell counts were drawn from the amplification of reference gene primers. The method was immunoSEQ multiplex PCR; TCRdb's version includes in-frame clones alone and lacks a portion of them. V and J calls and clone size are given by that table; D and trimming were obtained from the DNA. The sample holds 50,000 to 65,000 clones, roughly 74% seen once. The CDR3 covers 15 residues. V lost 0 bases and J 5 bases, leaving 11 bases between the germline ends. In germline, CDR1 is LGHNA, CDR2 YSLEER. This sequence was found in a woman older than 75 with acute or convalescent COVID-19. The specimen was peripheral blood. V usage is TRBV4-3 and J usage is TRBJ1-5, with D unresolved. The CDR3 DNA is TGCGCCAGCAGCCAAGAACCCGAGGTGGATCAGCCCCAGCATTTT. The encoded protein is CASSQEPEVDQPQHF.